Listed below are T cell receptor beta chains from one sample, sequenced in a study of cytomegalovirus exposure and HLA in healthy donors. Profiled with immunoSEQ multiplex PCR; TCRdb holds only in-frame clones, not every one. This listing includes approximately 100,000 clones. The specimen was PBMCs. All receptors derive from a middle-aged man in good health and CMV-seronegative. Both conserved end residues are part of each CDR3. The D gene is left open where the match is weak.

CDR3 protein	CDR3 DNA	D gene	V gene	J gene
CASSLRREGGQFF	TGTGCCAGCAGCTTAAGGCGGGAGGGCGGGCAGTTCTTC	TRBD2	TRBV7-9	TRBJ2-1
CASRTVPGTQYF	TGTGCCAGCAGGACCGTCCCAGGGACCCAGTACTTC	NA	TRBV27	TRBJ2-5
CASRLQGAGGETQYF	TGTGCCAGCAGGCTACAGGGGGCGGGAGGAGAGACCCAGTACTTC	NA	TRBV6-5	TRBJ2-5
CASSPRHSGGKTDTQYF	TGTGCCAGTAGTCCCCGGCACAGCGGGGGGAAAACAGATACGCAGTATTTT	TRBD2	TRBV19	TRBJ2-3
CASSPGQGNYGYTF	TGTGCCAGCTCACCGGGACAGGGGAACTATGGCTACACCTTC	TRBD1	TRBV18	TRBJ1-2
CASSLYQANTEAFF	TGTGCCAGCAGCTTGTACCAGGCGAACACTGAAGCTTTCTTT	NA	TRBV7-2	TRBJ1-1
CASSRENGWNEKLFF	TGTGCCAGCTCCCGAGAGAACGGGTGGAATGAAAAACTGTTTTTT	NA	TRBV9	TRBJ1-4
CASRRDREPYEQYF	TGTGCCAGCAGACGCGACAGGGAGCCCTACGAGCAGTACTTC	TRBD1	TRBV6-5	TRBJ2-7
CASSAGTGGTWSGELFF	TGCGCCAGCAGCGCCGGGACAGGGGGCACGTGGTCCGGGGAGCTGTTTTTT	TRBD1	TRBV5-1	TRBJ2-2
CASSLGGASGNTIYF	TGTGCCAGCAGCCTGGGTGGGGCGTCTGGAAACACCATATATTTT	NA	TRBV5-4	TRBJ1-3
CASTSPGVNTEAFF	TGTGCCAGCACTTCTCCAGGGGTGAACACTGAAGCTTTCTTT	NA	TRBV6-1	TRBJ1-1
CASSLAGGPGQPQHF	TGTGCCAGCAGCTTAGCGGGGGGGCCCGGGCAGCCCCAGCATTTT	NA	TRBV7-6	TRBJ1-5
CASNTNYGYTF	TGTGCCAGCAACACGAACTATGGCTACACCTTC	NA	TRBV28	TRBJ1-2
CASSLLIAGVNEQFF	TGCGCCAGCAGCCTACTGATCGCGGGGGTAAATGAGCAGTTCTTC	TRBD2	TRBV4-1	TRBJ2-1
CAWSAPGGPQQYTEAFF	TGTGCCTGGAGTGCCCCCGGGGGGCCTCAACAATACACTGAAGCTTTCTTT	NA	TRBV30	TRBJ1-1
CAWSAWTGENTEAFF	TGTGCCTGGAGTGCCTGGACAGGGGAGAACACTGAAGCTTTCTTT	TRBD1	TRBV30	TRBJ1-1
CASSFGSERDEQYF	TGCGCCAGCAGCTTTGGTTCGGAGCGGGACGAGCAGTACTTC	NA	TRBV5-1	TRBJ2-7
CASSGRQGGGKLAGVSYNEQFF	TGTGCCAGCAGCGGCCGACAGGGAGGGGGAAAACTAGCGGGAGTTTCCTACAATGAGCAGTTCTTC	TRBD2	TRBV7-6	TRBJ2-1
CASRTGEAASGANVLTF	TGTGCCAGCAGGACAGGGGAGGCCGCCTCTGGGGCCAACGTCCTGACTTTC	TRBD1	TRBV28	TRBJ2-6
CASSYRDRGVNTEAFF	TGTGCCAGCAGTTACAGGGACAGGGGAGTGAACACTGAAGCTTTCTTT	TRBD1	TRBV6-5	TRBJ1-1
CASSQQLLNEQFF	TGTGCCAGCAGCCAACAACTCCTCAATGAGCAGTTCTTC	NA	TRBV14	TRBJ2-1
CASSPKYEQYF	TGTGCCAGCAGTCCCAAATACGAGCAGTACTTC	NA	TRBV28	TRBJ2-7
CASSLDRGRNEQFF	TGTGCCAGCAGCTTAGACAGGGGGCGCAATGAGCAGTTCTTC	TRBD1	TRBV7-8	TRBJ2-1
CASSSGQVLFGNTIYF	TGTGCCAGCAGCTCGGGACAGGTTCTTTTTGGAAACACCATATATTTT	TRBD1	TRBV5-6	TRBJ1-3
CASSLNAGSYEQYF	TGTGCCAGCAGTTTAAACGCAGGATCCTACGAGCAGTACTTC	NA	TRBV27	TRBJ2-7
CASSTDIYEKLFF	TGTGCCAGCAGCACCGACATCTATGAAAAACTGTTTTTT	NA	TRBV11-2	TRBJ1-4
CASSVETGGYAGANVLTF	TGTGCCAGCAGCGTAGAGACAGGGGGGTATGCTGGGGCCAACGTCCTGACTTTC	TRBD1	TRBV9	TRBJ2-6
CASSVGVGTGQETQYF	TGTGCCAGCAGCGTAGGCGTAGGGACAGGGCAAGAGACCCAGTACTTC	TRBD1	TRBV9	TRBJ2-5
CASSRGQGGTEAFF	TGTGCCAGCTCACGCGGACAGGGAGGTACTGAAGCTTTCTTT	TRBD1	TRBV18	TRBJ1-1
CSFSDQGNTIYF	TGCAGCTTTTCAGATCAGGGGAACACCATATATTTT	NA	TRBV29-1	TRBJ1-3
CASSFPGREAYTDTQYF	TGTGCCAGCAGTTTCCCGGGCAGGGAAGCTTACACAGATACGCAGTATTTT	NA	TRBV28	TRBJ2-3